This T cell receptor (beta chain) was found in a study of vaccination and CD4 T cells after COVID-19. Study information: Overlapping spike peptides from SARS-CoV-2, HCoV-NL63, HCoV-OC43 and HCoV-229E served to stimulate the cells.

Treatment defined: approximately nine-day PBMC culture with coronavirus spike peptide pools or control peptides (ViraFEST assay). Positive SARS-CoV-2 PCR tests in convalescent patients dated from March to December 2020, pre-Alpha, Beta and Delta. Roughly 2.1 million PBMCs went into each well for culture with about 9.5 IU/ml IL-2 and 7.5 to 10 ug/ml peptide pools. V lost 2 bases, J lost 10 bases, and 5 bases lay in between. Germline loops: CDR1 KGHDR, CDR2 SFDVKD. The CDR3 is made up of 11 amino acids. The table lists this clonotype with a few counts. Antigen specificity is unknown. The Oncomine TCR Beta short-read assay sequenced DNA from cultured CD4+ T cells. TCRdb used MiXCR to reprocess the PCR reads, holding one entry per CDR3 protein. The top ten clones hold 4.5% to 6% of a sample with about 17,000 distinct CDR3 sequences, less than 50% of them seen once.

The chain uses TRBV24-1 and TRBJ2-1; D unresolved. Here the sequenced sample was CD4+ T cells from blood, cultured in vitro, taken before SARS-CoV-2 vaccination. The source of this sequence is a human donor who had recovered from COVID-19. The DNA of the CDR3 is TGTGCCACCAGTGATTCCGGAGAGCAGTTCTTC. Encoded protein: CATSDSGEQFF.